The 6 T cell receptor beta chains given below trace back to one sample, sequenced in a study of T cells in Graves' hyperthyroidism and ophthalmopathy (dated by TCRdb to the late 2010s). Library preparation employed multiplex PCR. TCRdb names Illumina HiSeq 2000 as the instrument used. The TCR beta CDR3 regions were amplified from RNA transcripts. A first-round RT-PCR of the TCR CDR3 used the HTBI primer set with the Qiagen OneStep RT-PCR kit. TCRdb reworked the public reads: Q25 trimming with fastp, MiXCR clone assembly, productive beta chains retained. A single entry per CDR3 protein holds the most common genes and DNA from its merged rows. The sample table contains some 500,000 distinct CDR3 sequences; only one count was recorded for around 16% of them. In total, the top ten clones hold roughly 29% of the sample. Sample: blood. The source is a woman in her 30s with Graves' ophthalmopathy.

This chain connects TRBV19 to TRBJ1-1; maybe TRBD1 (6 bases). Per the germline V gene, CDR1 is LNHDA and CDR2 is SQIVND (reference sequence). The CDR3 consists of 16 residues. V lost 7 bases and J lost 0, with 18 bases in between. The CDR3 DNA is TGTGCCAGTATATGGGGGCCCGGTGGAATGAACACTGAAGCTTTCTTT. Translating gives CASIWGPGGMNTEAFF.

This clonotype was seen ten or more times. The chain recombines TRBV7-2 with TRBJ2-3; 14 bases map to TRBD2. Trimming took 1 base from V and 0 from J; bases not matched to a gene: 3. Germline values: CDR1 SGHTA, CDR2 FQGNSA. The CDR3 sequence is 18 residues long. CDR3 protein: CASSLGTSGRSSTDTQYF. As DNA, the CDR3 is TGTGCCAGCAGCTTAGGGACTAGCGGGAGGTCTAGCACAGATACGCAGTATTTT.

This clonotype was detected only once. The V call is TRBV11-2, the J call TRBJ2-7, with 9 bases aligning to TRBD1. With V trimmed by 6 bases and J by 2 bases, 20 bases remained unmatched. Germline loops: CDR1 SGHAT, CDR2 FQNNGV. There are 19 residues in the CDR3. DNA for the CDR3: TGTGCCAGCAGTCTGGGACAGGGACTTAGCGAGCTCCATCCCTACGAGCAGTACTTC. It is translated as CASSLGQGLSELHPYEQYF.

The genes are TRBV7-2 and TRBJ1-6; tentatively, D is TRBD1 (6 bases). V was pared by 6 bases and J by 10 bases, with 16 bases between. The CDR3 contains 14 residues. The germline V gene has CDR1 SGHTA and CDR2 FQGNSA. The CDR3 reads CASRVGQKGSPLHF. DNA of the CDR3: TGTGCCAGCAGGGTAGGACAGAAGGGCTCACCCCTCCACTTT.

This clonotype showed up just a few times. The chain uses TRBV19 and TRBJ2-3, with D possibly being TRBD1 (6 bases). This CDR3 is built from 15 residues. Trimming took 6 bases from V and 2 from J, leaving 15 bases between them. Germline CDR1 is LNHDA and CDR2 is SQIVND (reference sequence). The CDR3 DNA is TGTGCCAGTAGACTCGGTGGACAGCCCACAGATACGCAGTATTTT. It codes for CASRLGGQPTDTQYF.

The J gene is TRBJ1-4, the V gene TRBV27; the match to TRBD1 covers 8 bases. Germline V gene data show CDR1 as MNHEY and CDR2 as SMNVEV (reference sequence). The CDR3 is made up of 14 amino acids. The J segment lost 8 bases and the V segment lost 5 bases, leaving 7 bases of the junction unmatched. CDR3 amino acids: CASSRDRSKEKLFF. Here the CDR3 DNA reads TGTGCCAGCAGTCGGGACAGGTCCAAGGAAAAACTGTTTTTT.